These T cell receptor beta chains were read from a single sample in a study of early T cells in non-severe SARS-CoV-2 infection. MiXCR, applied by TCRdb to the 5' RACE reads, yields one record per CDR3 protein. The sample lists tens of thousands of distinct CDR3 sequences, 4.5% to 7.5% occurring once. The sequenced sample consisted of whole blood. The receptors were gathered from an adult who was a healthcare worker with PCR-confirmed SARS-CoV-2 infection or an uninfected control (not recorded which). Each CDR3 is given with its conserved first and last residue. D genes are given only for firm matches. Clone size is stated in some rows and not others, as once, few, many or a class when expanded.

v_call	d_call	clone_size	j_call	cdr3_aa	cdr3_nt
TRBV6-2/TRBV6-3	NA	many	TRBJ2-5	CASSSTGPGETQYF	TGTGCCAGCAGTTCCACAGGGCCGGGAGAGACCCAGTACTTC
TRBV30	NA	few	TRBJ1-3	CAWTMTGDTIYF	TGTGCCTGGACTATGACAGGAGACACCATATATTTT
TRBV5-1	TRBD1	many	TRBJ2-7	CASSLPLTWDRVEEQYF	TGCGCCAGCAGCTTGCCCTTAACCTGGGACAGAGTGGAAGAGCAGTACTTC
TRBV27	NA	many	TRBJ1-6	CASSLGDTHSPLHF	TGTGCCAGCAGTCTTGGGGACACTCATTCACCCCTCCACTTT
TRBV7-6	TRBD1	many	TRBJ2-3	CASSSGQASRTDTQYF	TGTGCCAGCAGCTCCGGACAGGCCTCGCGGACAGATACGCAGTATTTT
TRBV29-1	TRBD2	many	TRBJ2-2	CSVQGGLAGVDGELFF	TGCAGCGTCCAAGGGGGACTAGCGGGAGTAGACGGGGAGCTGTTTTTT
TRBV30	NA	many	TRBJ2-1	CAWSRNNEQFF	TGTGCCTGGAGTAGAAACAATGAGCAGTTCTTC
TRBV30	TRBD1	NA	TRBJ1-6	CAWSPRQGAYSPLHF	TGTGCCTGGAGTCCACGACAGGGGGCCTATTCACCCCTCCACTTT
TRBV6-6	NA	many	TRBJ1-2	CASTLGGGAASGYTF	TGTGCCAGCACTTTGGGGGGGGGCGCGGCGAGCGGCTACACCTTC
TRBV12-3/TRBV12-4	NA	many	TRBJ2-7	CASRLGNSYEQYF	TGTGCCAGCAGGCTCGGGAACTCCTACGAGCAGTACTTC
TRBV5-4	NA	many	TRBJ2-1	CASRHRGTGDGEQFF	TGTGCCAGCAGACACAGGGGAACGGGAGACGGAGAGCAGTTCTTC
TRBV30	NA	many	TRBJ2-1	CAWATGTTYNEQFF	TGTGCCTGGGCGACGGGAACCACTTACAATGAGCAGTTCTTC
TRBV15	NA	many	TRBJ1-5	CATSNRGNQPQHF	TGTGCCACCAGTAACAGGGGCAATCAGCCCCAGCATTTT
TRBV6-5	TRBD1	few	TRBJ1-2	CASTLDRANYGYTF	TGTGCCAGCACCCTGGACAGGGCTAACTATGGCTACACCTTC
TRBV12-5	NA	many	TRBJ1-1	CASGPPGRKDTEAFF	TGTGCTAGTGGACCCCCCGGGCGGAAAGACACTGAAGCTTTCTTT
TRBV29-1	NA	many	TRBJ1-5	CSVGVTGEQPQHF	TGCAGCGTTGGAGTTACCGGTGAGCAGCCCCAGCATTTT
TRBV30	TRBD1	many	TRBJ1-6	CASFQGAASPLHF	TGTGCCTCCTTCCAGGGGGCGGCTTCACCCCTCCACTTT
TRBV12-2	NA	many	TRBJ2-5	CASRCSPSQETQYF	TGTGCAAGTCGCTGTTCACCAAGCCAAGAGACCCAGTACTTC
TRBV6-5	NA	NA	TRBJ1-1	CASSRGLEGTEAFF	TGTGCCAGCAGTCGCGGCCTGGAGGGCACTGAAGCTTTCTTT
TRBV7-9	TRBD1	many	TRBJ2-7	CASSPTGTGVHEQYF	TGTGCCAGCAGCCCAACCGGGACAGGGGTCCACGAGCAGTACTTC
TRBV13	TRBD1	many	TRBJ2-5	CASSTGVDSETQYF	TGTGCCAGCAGCACAGGGGTAGACTCAGAGACCCAGTACTTC
TRBV11-1	NA	many	TRBJ2-1	CASSLDWNEQFF	TGTGCCAGCAGCTTAGACTGGAATGAGCAGTTCTTC
TRBV30	NA	many	TRBJ2-7	CAWSMGYEQYF	TGTGCCTGGAGTATGGGCTACGAGCAGTACTTC
TRBV12-3/TRBV12-4	NA	many	TRBJ1-4	CASSLDSLNEKLFF	TGTGCCAGCAGCCTCGACAGTCTAAATGAAAAACTGTTTTTT
TRBV25-1	NA	many	TRBJ2-5	CASSAGETQYF	TGTGCCAGCAGTGCAGGGGAGACCCAGTACTTC
TRBV2	NA	many	TRBJ2-1	CASSEGLWSEQFF	TGTGCCAGCAGTGAAGGGCTTTGGAGTGAGCAGTTCTTC
TRBV6-6	NA	many	TRBJ2-7	CASSYRGQGFRAYEQYF	TGTGCCAGCAGTTACCGAGGGCAGGGTTTCCGAGCCTACGAGCAGTACTTC
TRBV12-3/TRBV12-4	TRBD1	many	TRBJ2-2	CALDREPTGELFF	TGTGCCTTGGACAGGGAGCCCACCGGGGAGCTGTTTTTT
TRBV29-1	NA	many	TRBJ1-5	CSVAFGGSNQPQHF	TGCAGCGTTGCATTTGGGGGGAGCAATCAGCCCCAGCATTTT
TRBV4-1	NA	many	TRBJ1-3	CASSLVWGGSGNTIYF	TGCGCCAGCAGCCTGGTGTGGGGAGGGAGTGGAAACACCATATATTTT
TRBV6-1	NA	many	TRBJ1-1	CASILFGTRNTEAFF	TGTGCCAGCATTCTTTTCGGGACCAGAAACACTGAAGCTTTCTTT
TRBV25-1	TRBD1	many	TRBJ2-5	CASIRRRQGETQYF	TGTGCCAGCATCCGACGGCGACAGGGCGAGACCCAGTACTTC
TRBV7-9	TRBD2	many	TRBJ2-5	CASSPSGTQETQYF	TGTGCCAGCAGTCCTAGCGGGACTCAAGAGACCCAGTACTTC
TRBV7-9	NA	many	TRBJ2-7	CASSFSRGRDEQYF	TGTGCCAGCAGCTTCAGCCGGGGAAGGGACGAGCAGTACTTC
TRBV19	NA	many	TRBJ1-2	CASKQFNYGYTF	TGTGCCAGTAAGCAATTCAACTATGGCTACACCTTC
TRBV7-9	NA	many	TRBJ1-3	CASSFNSGNTIYF	TGTGCCAGCAGCTTCAACTCTGGAAACACCATATATTTT
TRBV11-2	TRBD2	many	TRBJ2-4	CASSLDWEGRAKNIQYF	TGTGCCAGCAGCTTAGATTGGGAGGGACGGGCCAAAAACATTCAGTACTTC
TRBV6-1	TRBD1	many	TRBJ1-1	CASTPTGGGSTEAFF	TGTGCCAGCACCCCGACAGGGGGCGGGAGCACTGAAGCTTTCTTT
TRBV9	NA	many	TRBJ2-1	CASSESGGQGGSEQFF	TGTGCCAGCAGCGAAAGTGGGGGCCAAGGAGGCAGTGAGCAGTTCTTC
TRBV19	NA	many	TRBJ1-1	CASRRGPEAFF	TGTGCCAGTAGGAGGGGTCCTGAAGCTTTCTTT
TRBV6-2/TRBV6-3	NA	many	TRBJ2-2	CASSRVDTGELFF	TGTGCCAGCAGCCGTGTGGACACCGGGGAGCTGTTTTTT
TRBV7-9	NA	few	TRBJ1-4	CASIPLGDTINEKLFF	TGTGCCAGCATCCCCCTAGGGGACACAATTAATGAAAAACTGTTTTTT
TRBV7-9	TRBD1	many	TRBJ1-6	CASRPSTGQMSPLHF	TGTGCCAGCAGGCCCTCGACGGGACAGATGTCACCCCTCCACTTT
TRBV18	NA	many	TRBJ2-3	CASSPPREHTDTQYF	TGTGCCAGCTCACCACCCCGGGAGCACACAGATACGCAGTATTTT
TRBV27	NA	many	TRBJ1-2	CASSLSGLNYGYTF	TGTGCCAGCAGTTTATCGGGGCTCAACTATGGCTACACCTTC
TRBV11-2	TRBD2	many	TRBJ2-1	CASSLGLAEYNEQFF	TGTGCCAGCAGCTTAGGCCTAGCGGAGTACAATGAGCAGTTCTTC
TRBV5-6	NA	many	TRBJ2-4	CASSLGSGDIQYF	TGTGCCAGCAGTCTGGGCAGCGGCGACATTCAGTACTTC
TRBV12-3/TRBV12-4	NA	many	TRBJ2-6	CASKGRSGANVLTF	TGTGCCAGCAAGGGCCGCTCTGGGGCCAACGTCCTGACTTTC
TRBV19	NA	many	TRBJ2-3	CASSMLGDTQYF	TGTGCCAGTAGTATGCTTGGAGATACGCAGTATTTT
TRBV29-1	TRBD2	many	TRBJ2-1	CSVALREVHNEQFF	TGCAGCGTTGCTTTGCGGGAGGTCCACAATGAGCAGTTCTTC